The 28 T cell receptor beta chains reported below all come from one sample, sequenced in a study of CD8 T cells in Susac syndrome. When the RNA was reverse transcribed, random hexamers were used with an input of roughly 0.45 to 1 ug. TCRdb recomputed calls from the immunoSEQ multiplex PCR reads with MiXCR, one row per CDR3 protein. Altogether some 200,000 distinct CDR3 sequences are present, roughly 96% being singletons, with the ten largest covering roughly 0.088%. The sequenced material came from CD4+ T cells from PBMCs. These receptors were obtained from a human donor with multiple sclerosis.

The V call is TRBV12-3 or TRBV12-4, the J call TRBJ2-2, with TRBD1 matching 9 bases. This CDR3 contains 15 residues. J was trimmed by 3 bases and V by 6 bases; bases with no gene match: 5. The CDR3 nucleotides read TGTGCCAGCAGCCTTAGGACAGGGGACACCGGGGAGCTGTTTTTT. Protein sequence: CASSLRTGDTGELFF.

This rearrangement joins TRBV27 to TRBJ2-7, with 8 bases fitting TRBD1. CDR1 is MNHEY and CDR2 is SMNVEV in the germline V gene (reference sequence). V trimming: 8 bases; J trimming: 2 bases; junction bases outside the gene matches: 5. This CDR3 region has 13 residues. In nucleotides, the CDR3 is TGTGCCAGCTCAGACAGGGGAGCCTACGAGCAGTACTTC. The encoded protein is CASSDRGAYEQYF.

V gene TRBV5-6 combines with J gene TRBJ1-1; D possibly corresponds to TRBD1 (6 bases). The germline CDR1 and CDR2 sequences are SGHDT and YYEEEE. The CDR3 loop spans 14 amino acids. V lost 2 bases, J lost 2 bases, and 10 bases lay in between. In DNA, the CDR3 is TGTGCCAGCAGCTTTATTGGGGGCAACACTGAAGCTTTCTTT. Encoded protein: CASSFIGGNTEAFF.

The chain combines TRBV4-1 with TRBJ2-1, with TRBD2 identical over 10 bases. CDR1 and CDR2 (germline): MGHRA, YSYEKL. This CDR3 comprises 15 residues. V dropped 4 bases and J dropped 6; count of bases not matched to a gene: 6. The CDR3 DNA follows: TGCGCCAGCAGCCTTAGCGGGAGGCAGGGCAATGAGCAGTTCTTC. Translation: CASSLSGRQGNEQFF.

The chain recombines TRBV30 with TRBJ1-1; TRBD1 is a possible D gene (6 bases). Trimming took 4 bases from V and 7 from J, leaving 19 bases between them. Germline lookup yields CDR1 GTSNPN and CDR2 SVGIG (reference sequence). The CDR3 has 14 residues. The CDR3 is CAWITLGAIHEAFF. CDR3 in DNA: TGTGCCTGGATAACCTTGGGGGCGATCCATGAAGCTTTCTTT. Variable domain in full (rest from reference TRBV30 and TRBJ1-1): SQTIHQWPATLVQPVGSPLSLECTVEGTSNPNLYWYRQAAGRGLQLLFYSVGIGQISSEVPQNLSASRPQDRQFILSSKKLLLSDSGFYLCAWITLGAIHEAFFGQGTRLTVV.

The V call is TRBV18, the J call TRBJ2-5, with D unresolved. The CDR3 is 12 residues long. The V gene lost 9 bases and the J gene lost 0 bases, with 8 bases spanning the gap. CDR1 is KGHSH and CDR2 is LQKENI in the germline V gene. The DNA for the CDR3 is TGTGCCAGTGGATATAACCAAGAGACCCAGTACTTC. Its protein is CASGYNQETQYF.

This chain joins TRBV2 and TRBJ1-4; D call uncertain. From germline, CDR1 is SNHLY and CDR2 FYNNEI. The CDR3 contains 13 residues. With 3 bases removed from V and 3 bases from J, the gap between germline ends came to 5 bases. CDR3 DNA sequence: TGTGCCAGCAGTGAGGTAGCTAATGAAAAACTGTTTTTT. This translates into CASSEVANEKLFF.

The V gene is TRBV30, the J gene TRBJ2-2; the D call may be TRBD1 or TRBD2 (5 bases each). This CDR3 region has 14 residues. Trimming pared 5 bases from V and 8 bases from J, leaving 18 bases between. The germline V gene encodes CDR1 GTSNPN and CDR2 SVGIG (reference sequence). CDR3 residues: CAWHGDPPRGELFF. CDR3 sequence (DNA): TGTGCCTGGCACGGGGACCCCCCTAGGGGGGAGCTGTTTTTT.

J is TRBJ2-5 and V is TRBV7-9; 8 nucleotides line up with TRBD2. CDR1 is SEHNR and CDR2 is FQNEAQ in the germline V gene (reference sequence). The CDR3 runs 15 residues. Trimming removed 5 bases from V and 4 bases from J; junction bases left unmatched: 9. CDR3 residues: CASSPTRSGRETQYF. CDR3 coding DNA: TGTGCCAGCAGCCCAACACGGAGCGGGAGAGAGACCCAGTACTTC.

The chain recombines TRBV4-2 with TRBJ2-3; 10 nucleotides match TRBD2. V shed 1 base, J shed 4 bases, and the junction held 8 bases outside the gene matches. CDR3 length: 17 amino acids. Germline loops: CDR1 LGHNA, CDR2 YNFKEQ. CDR3 sequence reads: CASSQAIRAGGSDTQYF. The CDR3 bases are TGTGCCAGCAGCCAAGCTATTCGAGCGGGAGGGTCAGATACGCAGTATTTT.

This clonotype was seen a single time. J is TRBJ2-3 and V is TRBV2; no reliable D call. The CDR3 covers 12 residues. Germline V CDR1 and CDR2: SNHLY, FYNNEI. The V and J ends lost 7 bases and 1 base respectively, with 6 bases between them. The DNA for the CDR3 is TGTGCCAGCATTGGTGGCACAGATACGCAGTATTTT. Its protein is CASIGGTDTQYF.

The chain has TRBV19 and TRBJ2-3; possibly TRBD2 for D (6 bases). Germline V lookup: CDR1 LNHDA, CDR2 SQIVND (reference sequence). V lost 6 bases to trimming and J lost 3 bases, with 16 bases between them. CDR3 length: 15 residues. DNA for the CDR3: TGTGCCAGTAGCCAGCCGGGACTCGGTACAGATACGCAGTATTTT. It translates to CASSQPGLGTDTQYF.

V gene TRBV10-3 combines with J gene TRBJ2-1, with 7 bases fitting TRBD2. Unmatched junction bases numbered 9, after V lost 4 bases and J lost 9 bases. Germline values: CDR1 ENHRY, CDR2 SYGVKD. This CDR3 comprises 14 residues. This chain's CDR3 is CAISGRGEGSEQFF. CDR3 sequence (DNA): TGTGCCATCAGTGGGCGCGGGGAGGGTAGTGAGCAGTTCTTC.

A word on this clonotype: This clone may be a read error of a much larger clone one base away. CDR3 sequence: CASSLQGSTEAFF. Written as DNA, the CDR3 is TGTGCCAGCAGCTTACAGGGGAGCACTGAAGCTTTCTTT. The chain recombines TRBV12-3 or TRBV12-4 with TRBJ1-1; 7 bases line up with TRBD1. The length of the CDR3 is 13 residues. J was trimmed by 4 bases and V by 6 bases; bases with no gene match: 5.

This CDR3 reads CASSPNNEKLFF. CDR3 nucleotides: TGTGCCAGCTCACCGAATAATGAAAAACTGTTTTTT. J is TRBJ1-4 and V is TRBV18; D gene ambiguous. The length of the CDR3 is 12 residues. From germline, CDR1 is KGHSH and CDR2 LQKENI. Trimming stripped 3 bases from V and 4 bases from J, with 3 bases between.

This chain joins TRBV20-1 and TRBJ2-7; 8 bases align to TRBD1. The germline gives CDR1 DFQATT, CDR2 SNEGSKA (reference sequence). The CDR3 has 12 residues. The V gene end was trimmed by 5 bases and the J gene end by 2 bases; junction bases not matched to a gene: 2. In DNA, the CDR3 is TGCAGTGCTCCGGGACAGGCCTACGAGCAGTACTTC. Protein: CSAPGQAYEQYF.

The chain carries TRBV7-8 and TRBJ2-7; D possibly corresponds to TRBD1 (6 bases). The CDR3 covers 14 residues. Germline V gives CDR1 SGHVS, CDR2 FQNEAQ. V was trimmed by 5 bases and J by 3 bases, leaving 14 bases between them. CDR3 in DNA: TGTGCCAGCAGCAACCGCAGGACAGACTACGAGCAGTACTTC. Translating gives CASSNRRTDYEQYF.

V usage is TRBV5-4 and J usage is TRBJ2-7, with D maybe TRBD2 (5 bases). CDR1 and CDR2 from the germline V gene are SGHNT and YYREEE (reference sequence). CDR3 length equals 15 residues. The V end lost 6 bases, the J end lost 2 bases, and 18 bases lay between the germline ends. CDR3 coding DNA: TGTGCCAGCACCCCGGGGATAGCTAGGACCTACGAGCAGTACTTC. Translated: CASTPGIARTYEQYF.

The chain carries TRBV5-4 and TRBJ1-2; D might be TRBD1 (6 bases). Germline CDR1 is SGHNT and CDR2 is YYREEE (reference sequence). This CDR3 has 15 amino acids. Deletions cut 4 bases from V and 0 bases from J, with 13 bases between. The CDR3 nucleotides read TGTGCCAGCAGCCCGGAACAGGGTTCTAACTATGGCTACACCTTC. Translation gives CASSPEQGSNYGYTF.

J is TRBJ2-5 and V is TRBV15, with D hard to call. V lost 0 bases and J 0 bases, leaving 8 bases between the germline ends. The germline CDR1 and CDR2 sequences are LNHNV and YYDKDF (reference sequence). This CDR3 contains 15 residues. The CDR3 spells CATSRDLTNQETQYF. CDR3 DNA sequence: TGTGCCACCAGCAGAGATCTAACAAACCAAGAGACCCAGTACTTC.

The CDR3: CASSQDDRAGSAFF. The CDR3 coding sequence is TGTGCCAGCAGCCAAGATGATCGGGCAGGGTCCGCTTTCTTT. The V call is TRBV4-2, the J call TRBJ1-1; tentatively, D is TRBD1 (5 bases). Germline-derived CDR1 and CDR2 are LGHNA and YNFKEQ. Trimming took 0 bases from V and 11 from J, leaving 16 bases between them. This CDR3 spans 14 amino acids.

The J gene is TRBJ2-7, the V gene TRBV20-1, with unresolved D. Germline values: CDR1 DFQATT, CDR2 SNEGSKA (reference sequence). Trimming took off 5 bases at V and 2 bases at J, with 10 bases between the two ends. This CDR3 region has 12 residues. DNA for the CDR3: TGCAGTGCTTTGACTGGACCCTACGAGCAGTACTTC. Protein: CSALTGPYEQYF.

The V and J genes are TRBV6-2 or TRBV6-3 and TRBJ1-6; the D gene is possibly TRBD1 (5 bases). V was clipped by 1 base and J by 8 bases, with 12 bases between them. CDR3 length: 15 amino acids. Germline loops: CDR1 MNHEY, CDR2 SVGEGT. The CDR3 DNA is TGTGCCAGCAGTTACTTTTCCGACAGAGATTCACCCCTCCACTTT. Translation: CASSYFSDRDSPLHF.

The gene calls are TRBV7-9 and TRBJ2-7; D unclear. Trimming removed 5 bases at V and 3 bases at J, with 5 bases between. Germline loops: CDR1 SEHNR, CDR2 FQNEAQ (reference sequence). This CDR3 is built from 11 residues. This chain's CDR3 is CASSPDYEQYF. The CDR3 DNA reads TGTGCCAGCAGCCCTGACTACGAGCAGTACTTC.

The chain links TRBV23-1 to TRBJ2-1; no definite D call. TRBV23-1 is marked as an open reading frame, function uncertain. V gave up 2 bases and J gave up 0 bases, with 5 bases separating them. This CDR3 is 14 amino acids long. The CDR3 sequence: CASSQNGSYNEQFF. The CDR3 bases are TGCGCCAGCAGTCAAAACGGCTCCTACAATGAGCAGTTCTTC.

V gene TRBV19 combines with J gene TRBJ1-5; 7 nucleotides align to TRBD1. The V gene end was trimmed by 7 bases and the J gene end by 15 bases; junction bases not matched to a gene: 9. The CDR3 length is 11 residues. Germline V gene lookup returns CDR1 LNHDA and CDR2 SQIVND (reference sequence). The DNA of the CDR3 is TGTGCCAGTACGTACAGGGGTGAACGGCATTTT. Protein product: CASTYRGERHF.

The DNA for the CDR3 is TGTGCCAGCAGCCAAAAACGCACTAGCCGATTTTGGGAGCAGTACTTC. This sequence encodes CASSQKRTSRFWEQYF. The V and J genes are TRBV3-1 and TRBJ2-7, with a weak D call TRBD2 (6 bases). Germline CDR1 LGHDT, CDR2 YNNKEL (reference sequence). Deletions cut 2 bases from V and 7 bases from J, with 21 bases between. The CDR3 is made up of 16 amino acids.

This chain uses TRBV18 with TRBJ1-1; D is uncertain. V dropped 6 bases and J dropped 3 bases, with 14 bases sitting between them. CDR3 length: 14 residues. Per the germline V gene, CDR1 is KGHSH and CDR2 is LQKENI. The CDR3: CASSPTGRDTEAFF. The CDR3 nucleotides are TGTGCCAGCTCCCCGACCGGGAGGGACACTGAAGCTTTCTTT.